These T cell receptor beta chains were read from a single sample in a study of PD-1 blockade in classical Hodgkin lymphoma. Here immunoSEQ multiplex PCR was the method, and the copy in TCRdb shows in-frame clones only, minus some. Here the sample spans 25,000 to 30,000 clones, roughly two thirds being singletons. The specimen was peripheral blood mononuclear cells (PBMCs), collected before the second cycle of nivolumab. These receptors were collected from a human donor with classical Hodgkin lymphoma. CDR3s include the opening cysteine and the closing phenylalanine or tryptophan. Each record gives: CDR3 length, clone size, V gene, J gene, D gene, CDR3 DNA, CDR3 protein. The D gene is left open where the match is weak. Size tells how often a clone was seen (once, few, many) or the class of an expanded clone, and some rows leave it out.

>14|once|TRBV28|TRBJ1-4|.
TGTGCCAGCAAAGACGGCCCCGGTGTAGAAAAACTGTTTTTT
CASKDGPGVEKLFF
>12|once|TRBV5-5|TRBJ1-2|.
TGTGCCAGCAGCTCGCATGGACCGGGCTACACCTTC
CASSSHGPGYTF
>13|.|TRBV14|TRBJ1-1|.
TGTGCCAGCAGCCAACAGGGGAACACTGAAGCTTTCTTT
CASSQQGNTEAFF
>15|.|TRBV7-9|TRBJ2-3|TRBD1
TGTGCCAGCAGCTTAGGGTTGCAGGGGGCAGATACGCAGTATTTT
CASSLGLQGADTQYF
>13|.|TRBV19|TRBJ2-1|TRBD1
TGTGCCAGCTCCGGGACAGGAAGGGGTGAGCAGTTCTTC
CASSGTGRGEQFF
>15|.|TRBV27|TRBJ2-6|.
TGTGCCAGCAGTCCACAGATGCCTGGGGCCAACGTCCTGACTTTC
CASSPQMPGANVLTF
>15|once|TRBV5-1|TRBJ2-5|TRBD2
TGCGCCAGCACCCCGGTAGCGGGGGGGCTGGAGACCCAGTACTTC
CASTPVAGGLETQYF
>17|.|TRBV28|TRBJ2-2|TRBD2
TGTGCCAGCAGGGCGGGACTAGCGGCTGCGAACACCGGGGAGCTGTTTTTT
CASRAGLAAANTGELFF
>13|.|TRBV27|TRBJ2-3|.
TGTGCCAGCAGTCGCGGGGTAGCAGATACGCAGTATTTT
CASSRGVADTQYF
>15|.|TRBV28|TRBJ1-5|.
TGTGCCAGCAGGGATCGCGGGGCCGGGGATCAGCCCCAGCATTTT
CASRDRGAGDQPQHF
>17|.|TRBV11-2|TRBJ2-2|.
TGTGCCAGCAGCTTATCGGCGGGGGCGGCTGGCACCGGGGAGCTGTTTTTT
CASSLSAGAAGTGELFF
>14|once|TRBV10-3|TRBJ1-2|.
TGTGCCATCCCGGCGCGGGCAGGGGTCTATGGCTACACCTTC
CAIPARAGVYGYTF
>17|.|TRBV4-2|TRBJ1-3|TRBD1
TGTGCCAGCAGCCAAGCTCCTACAGGGGGCTCTGGAAACACCATATATTTT
CASSQAPTGGSGNTIYF
>16|.|TRBV27|TRBJ2-1|.
TGTGCCAGCAGTTCCTCGACTAGGCAGCTTTGGGGTGAGCAGTTCTTC
CASSSSTRQLWGEQFF
>16|.|TRBV6-5|TRBJ2-4|TRBD1
TGTGCCAGCAGTTACACACCGGGACAGGCCAAAAACATTCAGTACTTC
CASSYTPGQAKNIQYF
>13|.|TRBV18|TRBJ2-7|.
TGTGCCAGCTTTACGGACAAGACCTACGAGCAGTACTTC
CASFTDKTYEQYF
>13|.|TRBV28|TRBJ2-2|.
TGTGCCAGCAGTTGGACTGTTCCCGGGGAGCTGTTTTTT
CASSWTVPGELFF
>16|.|TRBV18|TRBJ2-3|.
TGTGCCAGCTCACCGATGGGTCTCTCACACACAGATACGCAGTATTTT
CASSPMGLSHTDTQYF
>17|.|TRBV19|TRBJ1-6|TRBD1
TGTGCCAGTAGACCACGACAGGGAGAATCCTATAATTCACCCCTCCACTTT
CASRPRQGESYNSPLHF
>13|few|TRBV27|TRBJ2-7|.
TGTGCCAGCGGCTGGGGGCGTTCCTACGAGCAGTACTTC
CASGWGRSYEQYF
>14|.|TRBV28|TRBJ2-1|.
TGTGCCAGCAGTTTGGAGGAGAGGAACAATGAGCAGTTCTTC
CASSLEERNNEQFF
>15|.|TRBV2|TRBJ1-3|TRBD1
TGTGCCAGCAGTGGGGACAGCTTCTCTGGAAACACCATATATTTT
CASSGDSFSGNTIYF
>16|once|TRBV27|TRBJ2-3|TRBD2
TGTGCCAGCAGTAAACTAGCGGGGACATACACAGATACGCAGTATTTT
CASSKLAGTYTDTQYF
>16|.|TRBV7-2|TRBJ2-3|TRBD2
TGTGCCAGCAGCTCCGTGAGACTAGCAGGCACAGATACGCAGTATTTT
CASSSVRLAGTDTQYF
>12|few|TRBV29-1|TRBJ1-3|.
TGCAGCGCTGATGGTTCCGGGGACACCATATATTTT
CSADGSGDTIYF
>14|.|TRBV7-6|TRBJ2-7|.
TGTGCCAGCAGCAAGACCCCTGACACCTACGAGCAGTACTTC
CASSKTPDTYEQYF
>15|.|TRBV4-1|TRBJ1-2|TRBD1
TGCGCCAGCAGCCAAATAGGGACAGGGGTCTATGGCTACACCTTC
CASSQIGTGVYGYTF
>18|.|TRBV14|TRBJ2-2|TRBD1
TGTGCCAGCAGCCTCCTCCCCCCGACAGGGGCGAGCGACGGGGAGCTGTTTTTT
CASSLLPPTGASDGELFF
>14|.|TRBV5-1|TRBJ1-6|.
TGCGCCAGCAGGTCAGGACGCGGGGAATCACCCCTCCACTTT
CASRSGRGESPLHF
>13|once|TRBV7-9|TRBJ1-2|.
TGTGCCAGCAGCTTACAGATTAACTATGGCTACACCTTC
CASSLQINYGYTF
>13|.|TRBV27|TRBJ1-1|TRBD1
TGTGCCAGCTCGACACAGGGGTACACTGAAGCTTTCTTT
CASSTQGYTEAFF
>15|.|TRBV28|TRBJ1-1|.
TGTGCCAGCAGTTTACGGGGCCATAGCCCTTATGAAGCTTTCTTT
CASSLRGHSPYEAFF
>15|many|TRBV29-1|TRBJ1-2|.
TGCAGCGTTGAAGATTGGGGAGAGAGGGGCTATGGCTACACCTTC
CSVEDWGERGYGYTF
>12|.|TRBV6-5|TRBJ1-2|.
TGTGCCAGCAGTTACTCAGGGCCTGGCTACACCTTC
CASSYSGPGYTF
>14|.|TRBV2|TRBJ1-1|TRBD1
TGTGCCAGCAGCAAGCCGGGACAGGCCTATGAAGCTTTCTTT
CASSKPGQAYEAFF
>13|.|TRBV7-6|TRBJ1-2|.
TGTGCCAGCAGCTTAGAACAGAACTATGGCTACACCTTC
CASSLEQNYGYTF
>15|once|TRBV4-2|TRBJ2-1|.
TGTGCCAGCAGCCTGGACCCAGGGGCTTTGGATGAGCAGTTCTTC
CASSLDPGALDEQFF
>14|.|TRBV5-1|TRBJ1-1|.
TGCGCCAGCAGCTTGGTCCCAGGGTCGACTGAAGCTTTCTTT
CASSLVPGSTEAFF
>15|.|TRBV4-3|TRBJ1-1|.
TGCGCCAGCAGCCACAGTGGGCATACGAACACTGAAGCTTTCTTT
CASSHSGHTNTEAFF
>14|.|TRBV5-4|TRBJ1-6|TRBD1
TGTGCCAGCAGCGGGACAGGGGGAAATTCACCCCTCCACTTT
CASSGTGGNSPLHF
>15|medium-sized|TRBV7-6|TRBJ2-1|.
TGTGCCAGCAGCTTGACAGGTATTCGAGGGGATGAGCAGTTCTTC
CASSLTGIRGDEQFF
>14|.|TRBV21-1|TRBJ1-5|.
TGTGCCAGCAGCCCTAACTATAGCAATCAGCCCCAGCATTTT
CASSPNYSNQPQHF
>19|.|TRBV10-2|TRBJ2-6|TRBD1
TGCGCCAGCAGTAGCACCGGGACAGGGGGAACCCTTGGGGCCAACGTCCTGACTTTC
CASSSTGTGGTLGANVLTF
>16|.|TRBV27|TRBJ2-1|TRBD2
TGTGCCAGCAGAATAATAGCGGGGGGCTCCTACAATGAGCAGTTCTTC
CASRIIAGGSYNEQFF
>16|once|TRBV30|TRBJ1-3|.
TGTGCCTGGAGTCCCGGGAGGGGGGGGCATTGGAACACCATATATTTT
CAWSPGRGGHWNTIYF
>16|once|TRBV29-1|TRBJ1-1|TRBD1
TGCAGCACACAACCTGACAGGGAGTTGGTGAACACTGAAGCTTTCTTT
CSTQPDRELVNTEAFF
>16|.|TRBV9|TRBJ1-1|.
TGTGCCAGCAGCGTAATGAGTAACAGGGCAAACACTGAAGCTTTCTTT
CASSVMSNRANTEAFF
>16|.|TRBV6-5|TRBJ1-2|.
TGTGCCAGCAGTTTCGGAACCGGGACGGCTTTTCTTGGCTACACCTTC
CASSFGTGTAFLGYTF
>16|few|TRBV10-3|TRBJ2-5|.
TGTGCCATCAGTGAGACTTCCGGGCCCCTAGAAAAGACCCAGTACTTC
CAISETSGPLEKTQYF